The 17 T cell receptor beta chains below come from one sample, sequenced in a study of siplizumab effects on memory and regulatory T cells (dated 2019 in TCRdb). Preparation of the library involved the immunoSEQ multiplex PCR assay. TCRdb retrieved this table from immuneACCESS and kept in-frame rearrangements only. Not all clones are present; in checked studies, unresolved V genes account for under half, and no reason is known for the remainder. The sample table lists over 85,000 clones, about 93% of them with a count of one. The ten largest clones capture 0.9% to 1.4% of the sample. Sequenced sample: CD4+ T cells sorted from blood. These TCRs come from a human donor in good health.

The gene calls are TRBV4-1 and TRBJ2-4, with TRBD2 as a possible D gene (5 bases). The CDR3 totals 19 residues. V was clipped by 1 base and J by 0 bases, with 19 bases between them. Germline V gives CDR1 MGHRA, CDR2 YSYEKL. The DNA of the CDR3 is TGCGCCAGCAGCCAAGCGGTCGGACCTGGAGGATTAGCCAAAAACATTCAGTACTTC. Protein product: CASSQAVGPGGLAKNIQYF.

The J gene is TRBJ2-2, the V gene TRBV11-1; 8 nucleotides agree with TRBD2. Germline CDR1 is SGHAT and CDR2 is FQDESV (reference sequence). Germline trimming cut 4 bases from V and 7 bases from J; bases unmatched to any gene: 8. CDR3 length: 15 amino acids. The CDR3 sequence: CASSYTGLADGELFF. CDR3 in DNA: TGTGCCAGCAGCTACACAGGACTAGCTGACGGGGAGCTGTTTTTT. Looking up the rest from reference TRBV11-1 and TRBJ2-2 gives the full variable domain: EAEVAQSPRYKITEKSQAVAFWCDPISGHATLYWYRQILGQGPELLVQFQDESVVDDSQLPKDRFSAERLKGVDSTLKIQPAELGDSAMYLCASSYTGLADGELFFGEGSRLTVL.

As to this clone: Different DNA sequences within this sample yield the same CDR3. The rearrangement joins TRBV7-9 to TRBJ2-5; 7 bases align to TRBD1. The CDR3 has 13 amino acids. Germline loops: CDR1 SEHNR, CDR2 FQNEAQ (reference sequence). Trimming removed 5 bases from V and 5 bases from J; junction bases left unmatched: 5. CDR3 protein: CASSLDRAETQYF. Here the CDR3 DNA reads TGTGCCAGCAGCCTCGACAGGGCGGAGACCCAGTACTTC.

The chain joins TRBV18 to TRBJ2-1, with D tentatively TRBD2 (5 bases). Germline CDR1 and CDR2: KGHSH and LQKENI. The V end was cut by 2 bases, the J end by 2 bases, with 16 bases between. The CDR3 sequence is 17 residues long. This chain's CDR3 is CASSPFPFPSPYNEQFF. The CDR3 DNA reads as TGTGCCAGCTCACCATTTCCGTTCCCTAGCCCCTACAATGAGCAGTTCTTC.

The chain uses TRBV7-2 and TRBJ2-2; tentative D call: TRBD2 (6 bases). Trimming shortened V by 2 bases and J by 6 bases, and 10 bases separated the two germline ends. The germline gives CDR1 SGHTA, CDR2 FQGNSA. This CDR3 is built from 14 residues. In DNA form, the CDR3 reads TGTGCCAGCAGCTTAAGGGACTTCTCCGGGGAGCTGTTTTTT. Protein: CASSLRDFSGELFF.

The chain links TRBV18 to TRBJ1-1, with a possible D match to TRBD1 (5 bases). Germline values: CDR1 KGHSH, CDR2 LQKENI. The CDR3 has 19 amino acids. With 3 bases removed from V and 0 bases from J, the gap between germline ends came to 23 bases. The CDR3 nucleotides are TGTGCCAGCTCACCCCAAGGGACGACGAGCCATAGTATGAACACTGAAGCTTTCTTT. Its translation is CASSPQGTTSHSMNTEAFF. The full variable domain, rest sourced from reference TRBV18 and TRBJ1-1, is NAGVMQNPRHLVRRRGQEARLRCSPMKGHSHVYWYRQLPEEGLKFMVYLQKENIIDESGMPKERFSAEFPKEGPSILRIQQVVRGDSAAYFCASSPQGTTSHSMNTEAFFGQGTRLTVV.

The rearrangement links TRBV14 to TRBJ2-1; tentative D call: TRBD2 (6 bases). This CDR3 is 19 amino acids long. Germline-derived CDR1 and CDR2 are SGHDN and FVKESK. The V end lost 1 base, the J end lost 6 bases, and 25 bases lay between the germline ends. CDR3 in amino acids: CASSQVSGPAAGRFNEQFF. CDR3 sequence (DNA): TGTGCCAGCAGCCAAGTATCTGGTCCTGCGGCGGGGAGATTCAATGAGCAGTTCTTC.

The V gene is TRBV28, the J gene TRBJ2-3; 7 positions match TRBD2. In germline, CDR1 is MDHEN, CDR2 SYDVKM. The CDR3 extends over 15 amino acids. Trimming removed 2 bases from V and 0 bases from J; junction bases left unmatched: 2. In DNA, the CDR3 is TGTGCCAGCAGTTTACCGACTAGCAGCACAGATACGCAGTATTTT. Protein product: CASSLPTSSTDTQYF.

The V and J genes are TRBV12-2 and TRBJ2-3; the table assigns TRBD1, which was not confirmed against the DNA. TRBV12-2 has pseudogene status. The CDR3 runs to 15 residues. CDR3 loop: CASRPPGHHTDTQYF. CDR3 in DNA: TGTGCAAGTCGCCCTCCGGGACATCACACAGATACGCAGTATTTT.

The V gene is TRBV18, the J gene TRBJ2-7, with D possibly being TRBD2 (6 bases). V was trimmed by 5 bases and J by 5 bases, leaving 10 bases between them. CDR3 size: 12 residues. Looked up from germline, CDR1 is KGHSH and CDR2 is LQKENI. CDR3 loop: CASSAASDEQYF. The CDR3 nucleotides are TGTGCCAGCTCAGCGGCTAGCGACGAGCAGTACTTC.

The chain employs TRBV7-8 and TRBJ2-1, with D possibly matching TRBD2 (6 bases). Germline CDR1 is SGHVS and CDR2 is FQNEAQ. V dropped 4 bases and J dropped 2 bases, with 12 bases sitting between them. The CDR3 totals 15 residues. This CDR3 reads CASSWKGLPYNEQFF. The CDR3 DNA sequence: TGTGCCAGCAGCTGGAAGGGACTGCCCTACAATGAGCAGTTCTTC.

The chain links TRBV28 to TRBJ2-7, with TRBD1 as a possible D gene (5 bases). The V gene's germline CDR1 is MDHEN and CDR2 SYDVKM. This CDR3 is built from 14 residues. V was clipped by 1 base and J by 6 bases, with 13 bases between them. The CDR3, as DNA: TGTGCCAGCAGTTTATTGGTTCAGGGAAGCGAGCAGTACTTC. The encoded protein is CASSLLVQGSEQYF. Filled out from reference TRBV28 and TRBJ2-7, the complete variable domain reads DVKVTQSSRYLVKRTGEKVFLECVQDMDHENMFWYRQDPGLGLRLIYFSYDVKMKEKGDIPEGYSVSREKKERFSLILESASTNQTSMYLCASSLLVQGSEQYFGPGTRLTVT.

The chain links TRBV21-1 to TRBJ2-7; whether TRBD1, the table's D call, matches the DNA was not checked. TRBV21-1 is shown as a pseudogene. The CDR3 sequence is 17 residues long. CDR3 bases: TGTGCCAGCAGCATTAGCTTTCGACAGGGGAGCTCCTACGAGCAGTACTTC. It encodes CASSISFRQGSSYEQYF.

The chain has TRBV27 and TRBJ2-6, with D uncertain. Deletions cut 4 bases from V and 6 bases from J, with 7 bases between. CDR3 length: 13 residues. The germline gives CDR1 MNHEY, CDR2 SMNVEV (reference sequence). This CDR3 reads CASSSPLANVLTF. CDR3 DNA: TGTGCCAGCAGTTCCCCTTTGGCCAACGTCCTGACTTTC. Supplemented by reference TRBV27 and TRBJ2-6, the full variable domain reads EAQVTQNPRYLITVTGKKLTVTCSQNMNHEYMSWYRQDPGLGLRQIYYSMNVEVTDKGDVPEGYKVSRKEKRNFPLILESPSPNQTSLYFCASSSPLANVLTFGAGSRLTVL.

The rearrangement joins TRBV4-1 to TRBJ2-7; D possibly matches TRBD1 or TRBD2 (5 bases each). This CDR3 has 15 residues. Germline V gene lookup returns CDR1 MGHRA and CDR2 YSYEKL. The V end was cut by 1 base, the J end by 1 base, with 11 bases between. CDR3 in amino acids: CASSQVTGPSYEQYF. The CDR3 bases are TGCGCCAGCAGCCAAGTAACGGGACCTTCCTACGAGCAGTACTTC.

This clone has a single count. The chain has TRBV19 and TRBJ1-5; TRBD1 matches 8 bases. The CDR3 loop spans 16 amino acids. J lost 5 bases, V lost 4 bases, and 10 bases had no gene match. Germline V gives CDR1 LNHDA, CDR2 SQIVND (reference sequence). The CDR3 reads CASSTQTGQDYQPQHF. The CDR3 DNA follows: TGTGCCAGTAGTACCCAAACGGGACAGGATTATCAGCCCCAGCATTTT.

The genes are TRBV7-8 and TRBJ1-2, with D hard to call. Germline V gives CDR1 SGHVS, CDR2 FQNEAQ. The CDR3 consists of 14 residues. The V end was cut by 5 bases, the J end by 5 bases, with 15 bases between. The DNA of the CDR3 is TGTGCCAGCAGCCGGGAAGGAGGCAAATATGGCTACACCTTC. This codes for CASSREGGKYGYTF.